The sequence of this T cell receptor beta chain was determined in a study of fetal regulatory T cell absence and autoimmunity. The assay was immunoSEQ multiplex PCR, and TCRdb's table has in-frame clones only and misses some. The sample lists about 46,000 clones, roughly 83% occurring once. Sequenced: cord blood. This receptor was taken from a newborn boy with IPEX syndrome.

The CDR3, as DNA: TGTGCCAGCAGCCAAGTGCAATCTAGCACAGATACGCAGTATTTT. It specifies CASSQVQSSTDTQYF. The rearrangement links TRBV4-2 to TRBJ2-3; D is ambiguous. Germline-derived CDR1 and CDR2 are LGHNA and YNFKEQ. CDR3 length equals 15 residues. Trimming took 1 base from V and 0 from J, leaving 8 bases between them.